This TCR beta chain is drawn from a study of blood T cell repertoires in COVID-19. Overall study: Samples representing acute and convalescent COVID-19 were sourced from the United States, Italy and Spain. Sources were T cells, B-cell-depleted T cells, or PBMCs; the material itself was cDNA or gDNA.

The CDR3 runs to 15 residues. Germline V CDR1 and CDR2: SGHTA, FQGNSA. V lost 5 bases, J lost 5 bases, and 18 bases lay in between. The authors' processing: Estimates of nucleated cell counts were drawn from the amplification of reference gene primers. Measured with immunoSEQ multiplex PCR; TCRdb has only the in-frame clones, and not every one. The DNA gave D and trimming, while V, J and clone size come from that table. Of around 170,000 clones listed, about 83% are singletons. The chain joins TRBV7-2 to TRBJ2-5; D gene ambiguous. The sequenced sample consisted of peripheral blood. This TCR was recovered from a man between 65 and 80 years old who had recovered from COVID-19. For the CDR3, the DNA is TGTGCCAGCAGCCTAGGTTCTGCCACCAGGGAGACCCAGTACTTC. Protein: CASSLGSATRETQYF.